The present T cell receptor (beta chain) was sequenced within a study of T cell responses to AZD1222 COVID-19 vaccine. General observations from the study: Targets within unmutated variant regions were reportedly found for nearly half of spike-specific TCRs. Spike-specific TCR breadth rose after two AZD1222 doses, and depth rose as well. Donors were chiefly white British, with a greater number of females, and clonal diversity was perhaps underestimated.

This clone was detected only a few times. Its antigen is not identified. The repertoire was sequenced with immunoSEQ multiplex PCR; TCRdb's copy has only in-frame clones and lacks some. The table shows roughly 150,000 clones, with about 88% occurring only once. CDR3 length: 16 residues. The germline gives CDR1 MNHEY, CDR2 SVGEGT. V lost 6 bases to trimming and J lost 0 bases, with 15 bases between them. The sample was peripheral blood, taken on day 0 of AZD1222 vaccination. This receptor was taken from an adult in good health. The chain has TRBV6-2 or TRBV6-3 and TRBJ1-5; D uncertain. CDR3 loop: CASSLPDIYSNQPQHF. The CDR3, as DNA: TGTGCCAGCAGCCTCCCCGACATTTATAGCAATCAGCCCCAGCATTTT.